The T cell receptor beta chain described here comes from a study of blood T cell repertoires in COVID-19. As for the study in general: Material from acute and convalescent COVID-19 was sourced from the United States, Italy and Spain. The analysed material was cDNA or gDNA that came from T cells, B-cell-depleted T cells, or PBMCs.

Germline-derived CDR1 and CDR2 are MDHEN and SYDVKM. V trimming: 10 bases; J trimming: 8 bases; junction bases outside the gene matches: 11. The CDR3 length is 13 residues. Original handling: Reference gene primer amplification yielded estimated nucleated cell counts. Sequenced by immunoSEQ multiplex PCR; TCRdb stores in-frame clones only, minus some. V and J calls plus clone size are reproduced from that table; the DNA served to infer D and trimming. The table includes approximately 47,000 clones, under 95% detected once. This clone appeared once. J is TRBJ1-5 and V is TRBV28; 7 nucleotides line up with TRBD1. Sequenced material: peripheral blood. The sequence derives from a man aged 65 to 85 with active COVID-19. DNA for the CDR3: TGTGCCACCGCAGGGACAGCGATAAAGCCCCAGCATTTT. This codes for CATAGTAIKPQHF.